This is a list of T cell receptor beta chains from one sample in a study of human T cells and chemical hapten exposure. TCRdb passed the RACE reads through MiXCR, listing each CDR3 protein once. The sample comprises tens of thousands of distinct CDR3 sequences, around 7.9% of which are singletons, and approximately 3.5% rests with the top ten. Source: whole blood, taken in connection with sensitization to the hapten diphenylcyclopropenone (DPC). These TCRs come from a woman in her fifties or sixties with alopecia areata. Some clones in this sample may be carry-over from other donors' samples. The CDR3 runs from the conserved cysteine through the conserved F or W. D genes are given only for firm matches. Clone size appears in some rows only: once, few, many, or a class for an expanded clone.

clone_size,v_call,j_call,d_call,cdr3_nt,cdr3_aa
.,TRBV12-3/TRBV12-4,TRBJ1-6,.,TGTGCCAGCAGAAAAGGGTATTCACCCCTCCACTTT,CASRKGYSPLHF
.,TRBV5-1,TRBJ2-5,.,TGCGCCAGCAGCTTGGCTAGCGTAGGAGAGACCCAGTACTTC,CASSLASVGETQYF
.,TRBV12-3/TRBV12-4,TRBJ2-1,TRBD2,TGTGCCAGCAGTGGGAGACTGGGACTAGCGGGGTGGTCCTACAATGAGCAGTTCTTC,CASSGRLGLAGWSYNEQFF
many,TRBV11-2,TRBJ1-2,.,TGTGCCAGCAGCTCTTTGTTGGGGAAAGGGTATGGCTACACCTTC,CASSSLLGKGYGYTF
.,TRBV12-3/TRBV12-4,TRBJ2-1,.,TGTGCCAGCAGCCCGGAGGGAACAGGGACGGTATCGCCAGAGCAGTTCTTC,CASSPEGTGTVSPEQFF
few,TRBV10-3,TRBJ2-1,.,TGTGCCATCAGTGAGTCGAGCGACAGGATTAACTTCTTC,CAISESSDRINFF
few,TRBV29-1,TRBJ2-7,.,TGCAGCGTTGCGGGAGTATACGAGCAGTACTTC,CSVAGVYEQYF
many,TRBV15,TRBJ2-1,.,TGTGCCACCAGGGAAGGGCTGAGCTCCTACAATGAGCAGTTCTTC,CATREGLSSYNEQFF
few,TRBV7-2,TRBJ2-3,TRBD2,TGTGCCAGCAGCTTCGCCGGGACTAGCGGTTATACAAGCACAGATACGCAGTATTTT,CASSFAGTSGYTSTDTQYF
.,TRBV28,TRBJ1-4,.,TGTGCCAGCCGGAACGGGGGGCGAGGCGGTGAAAAACTGTTTTTT,CASRNGGRGGEKLFF
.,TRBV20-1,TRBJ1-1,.,TGCAGTGCTAGAGATCAAGTAACAGATGAAGCTTTCTTT,CSARDQVTDEAFF
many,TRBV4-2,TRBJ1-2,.,TGTGCCAGCAGCCAAGATGGAGTTCCGGGCTATGGCTACACCTTC,CASSQDGVPGYGYTF
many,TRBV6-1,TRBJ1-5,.,TGTGCCAGCAGCGACTCCCCCGGACATCAGCCCCAGCATTTT,CASSDSPGHQPQHF
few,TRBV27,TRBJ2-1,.,TGTGCCAGCAGTTTATCCACGGAGTACAATGAGCAGTTCTTC,CASSLSTEYNEQFF
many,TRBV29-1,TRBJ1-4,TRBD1,TGCAGCGTTGGGGGACAGGGACGAGAAAAACTGTTTTTT,CSVGGQGREKLFF
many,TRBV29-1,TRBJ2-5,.,TGCAGCGCCGTCCAGGACTTGCAAGAGACCCAGTACTTC,CSAVQDLQETQYF
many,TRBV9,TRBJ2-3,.,TGTGCCAGCAGCGTAGGAACAGTTAGCACAGATACGCAGTATTTT,CASSVGTVSTDTQYF
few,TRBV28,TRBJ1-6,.,TGTGCCAGCAGTTTATTCCAGGACGCACCCCTCCACTTT,CASSLFQDAPLHF
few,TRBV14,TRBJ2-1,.,TGTGCCAGCAGCCAAGATTTAGGGCAGGGCCGCCAGTTCTTC,CASSQDLGQGRQFF
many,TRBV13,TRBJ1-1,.,TGTGCCAGCAGCTTAGGTCTGGGGGCAGGTGCTGAAGCTTTCTTT,CASSLGLGAGAEAFF
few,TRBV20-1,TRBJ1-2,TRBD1,TGCAGTGCAAACGGACCGGACAGGGAGTATGGCTACACCTTC,CSANGPDREYGYTF
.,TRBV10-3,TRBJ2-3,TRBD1,TGTGCCATCAGTGAGTCGTGGACAGGGGACACAGATACGCAGTATTTT,CAISESWTGDTDTQYF
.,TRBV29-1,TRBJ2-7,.,TGCAGCGTTGAAGAGGAGACTAGGGGTACCTACGAGCAGTACTTC,CSVEEETRGTYEQYF
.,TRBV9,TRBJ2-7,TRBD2,TGTGCCAGCAGCGTAGCAGGGACTAGGGACGAGCAGTACTTC,CASSVAGTRDEQYF
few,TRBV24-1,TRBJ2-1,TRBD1,TGTGCCACCAGTGACAGGGGGCTACGGGATGAGCAGTTCTTC,CATSDRGLRDEQFF
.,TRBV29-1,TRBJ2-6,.,TGCAGCATCAGGGAAACTGGGGCCAACGTCCTGACTTTC,CSIRETGANVLTF
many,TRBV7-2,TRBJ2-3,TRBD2,TGTGCCAGCAGCATACTAGCGGGGGGCACAGATACGCAGTATTTT,CASSILAGGTDTQYF
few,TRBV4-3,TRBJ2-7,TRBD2,TGCGCCAGCAGCCCGGGGGGGGCCAGACCCTACGAGCAGTACTTC,CASSPGGARPYEQYF
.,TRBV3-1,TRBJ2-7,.,TGTGCCAGCAGCCAAGGACTCCACGAGCAGTACTTC,CASSQGLHEQYF
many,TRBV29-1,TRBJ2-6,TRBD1,TGCAGCGCCCGGGACAGAGCACCCGGGGCCAACGTCCTGACTTTC,CSARDRAPGANVLTF
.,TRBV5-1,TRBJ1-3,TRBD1,TGCGCCAGCAGCTCCGGGACAGCTAGCTCTGGAAACACCATATATTTT,CASSSGTASSGNTIYF
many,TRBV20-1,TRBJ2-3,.,TGCAGTGCTACCCTGACCGGACGAGATACGCAGTATTTT,CSATLTGRDTQYF
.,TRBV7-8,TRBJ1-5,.,TGTGCCAGCAGCTTAGGATGGATGGCGTATAGCAATCAGCCCCAGCATTTT,CASSLGWMAYSNQPQHF
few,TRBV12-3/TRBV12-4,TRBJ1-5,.,TGTGCCAGCAGTTTACAGGGACGCAATCAGCCCCAGCATTTT,CASSLQGRNQPQHF
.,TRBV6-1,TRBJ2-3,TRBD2,TGTGCCAGCAGGCTAGCGGGAGTGGCAGATACGCAGTATTTT,CASRLAGVADTQYF
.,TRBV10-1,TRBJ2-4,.,TGCGCCAGCAGTGGGCAGCTCCCGCAAAGCATTCAGTACTTC,CASSGQLPQSIQYF
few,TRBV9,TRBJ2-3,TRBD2,TGTGCCAGCAGCGTAGCCCCTAGCGGACGCACAGATACGCAGTATTTT,CASSVAPSGRTDTQYF
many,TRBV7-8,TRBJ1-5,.,TGTGCCAGCAGGCTCGGGGCTAGCAATCAGCCCCAGCATTTT,CASRLGASNQPQHF
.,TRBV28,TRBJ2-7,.,TGTGCCAGCAGTTCCACCCGTCGAGACGAGCAGTACTTC,CASSSTRRDEQYF
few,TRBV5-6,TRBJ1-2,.,TGTGCCAGCAGCTGGGGGGATGGGGGCTACACCTTC,CASSWGDGGYTF
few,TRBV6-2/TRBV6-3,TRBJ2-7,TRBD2,TGTGCCAGCAGGGCCCTAGCGGACTACGAGCAGTACTTC,CASRALADYEQYF
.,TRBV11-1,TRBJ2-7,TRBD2,TGTGCCAGCAGCTTCACTGCCGGGACTAGCGGGTTCGGCGAGCAGTACTTC,CASSFTAGTSGFGEQYF